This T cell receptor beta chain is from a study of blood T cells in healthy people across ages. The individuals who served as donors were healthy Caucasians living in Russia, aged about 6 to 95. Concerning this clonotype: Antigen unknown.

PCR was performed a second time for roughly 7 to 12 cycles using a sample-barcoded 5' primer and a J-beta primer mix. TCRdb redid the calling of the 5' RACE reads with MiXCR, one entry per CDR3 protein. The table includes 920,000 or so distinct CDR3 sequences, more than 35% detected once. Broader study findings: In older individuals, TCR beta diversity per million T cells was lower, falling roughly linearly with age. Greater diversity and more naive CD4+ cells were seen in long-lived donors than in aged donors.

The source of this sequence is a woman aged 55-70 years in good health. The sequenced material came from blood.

CDR3 in amino acids: CASSMVGTGSFFRKLFF. The CDR3 DNA reads TGTGCCAGTAGTATGGTTGGGACAGGTTCTTTTTTTCGAAAACTGTTTTTT. J is TRBJ1-4 and V is TRBV19, with 8 bases matching TRBD1. Germline V gives CDR1 LNHDA, CDR2 SQIVND (reference sequence). Unmatched junction bases numbered 16, after V lost 3 bases and J lost 10 bases. CDR3 size: 17 residues.